This TCR beta chain was identified during a study of T cells in Graves' hyperthyroidism and ophthalmopathy. The TCR beta CDR3 regions underwent amplification using RNA transcripts as the source. The HTBI set primed first-round TCR CDR3 RT-PCR. TCRdb re-called the multiplex PCR reads with MiXCR, one entry per CDR3 protein. The table records 400,000 to 500,000 distinct CDR3 sequences, about an eighth of them present only once. Study outcomes and limitations: Ophthalmopathy stood apart from stable hyperthyroidism in a 13 V-J model. The blood repertoire included most of the expanded thyroid clonotypes above 0.001.

This clonotype was picked up many times. Its antigen remains unknown. The CDR3 totals 13 residues. V was pared by 6 bases and J by 3 bases, with 12 bases between. Germline CDR1 and CDR2: MDHEN and SYDVKM. The V gene is TRBV28, the J gene TRBJ2-7, with D tentatively TRBD2 (5 bases). The receptor was isolated from a woman between 18 and 29 years old with Graves' hyperthyroidism. The specimen sequenced was blood. This chain's CDR3 is CASSLGRLYEQYF. The CDR3 DNA reads TGTGCCAGCAGCTTAGGGAGACTCTACGAGCAGTACTTC.